Below are 27 T cell receptor beta chains sequenced from a single sample in a study of blood T cell repertoires in COVID-19. TCRdb's table, derived via immunoSEQ multiplex PCR, lists solely in-frame clones and lacks some. The sample carries around 380,000 clones, about 89% recorded once. The sample consisted of PBMCs or T cells enriched from blood (not recorded which). The receptors come from a man under 40 who had recovered from COVID-19.

V usage is TRBV27 and J usage is TRBJ1-6; TRBD1 might be the D (5 bases). Per germline, CDR1 MNHEY and CDR2 SMNVEV (reference sequence). V lost 5 bases to trimming and J lost 6 bases, with 14 bases between them. There are 15 residues in the CDR3. DNA of the CDR3: TGTGCCAGCAGTCTACAGGTTTTTGGTAATTCACCCCTCCACTTT. Its translation: CASSLQVFGNSPLHF.

The chain has TRBV6-5 and TRBJ2-5, with 8 bases matching TRBD1. CDR1 and CDR2 from the germline V gene are MNHEY and SVGAGI. This CDR3 has 16 amino acids. Trimming cost V 0 bases and J 2 bases; bases outside gene matches: 5. DNA of the CDR3: TGTGCCAGCAGTTACTCGTCCCAGGGGGCTCAAGAGACCCAGTACTTC. Encoded protein: CASSYSSQGAQETQYF.

V gene TRBV7-2 combines with J gene TRBJ1-2, with a weak D call TRBD1 (5 bases). This CDR3 is built from 15 residues. Trimming left V 1 base short and J 2 bases short, with 11 bases between. Germline CDR1 is SGHTA and CDR2 is FQGNSA. DNA of the CDR3: TGTGCCAGCAGCTTAGTCGTTCAGGGAAACTATGGCTACACCTTC. Amino acid sequence: CASSLVVQGNYGYTF.

The genes are TRBV7-6 and TRBJ2-1; D remains ambiguous. Germline V gene lookup returns CDR1 SGHVS and CDR2 FNYEAQ. The CDR3 is 15 residues long. Trimming cost V 1 base and J 8 bases, with 15 bases left between them. CDR3 sequence: CASSLVVGSFHEQFF. Here the CDR3 DNA reads TGTGCCAGCAGCTTAGTCGTGGGTAGCTTCCATGAGCAGTTCTTC.

This chain joins TRBV7-3 and TRBJ2-3, with D perhaps matching TRBD2 (6 bases). Trimming removed 0 bases from V and 5 bases from J, with 6 bases in between. The CDR3 consists of 13 residues. In germline, CDR1 is SGHTA, CDR2 FQGTGA. The DNA for the CDR3 is TGTGCCAGCAGCTTAACGGGAGGAGATACGCAGTATTTT. It codes for CASSLTGGDTQYF.

This chain connects TRBV5-4 to TRBJ1-4; D unresolved. The V and J ends lost 2 bases and 3 bases respectively, with 11 bases between them. CDR1 and CDR2 (germline): SGHNT, YYREEE (reference sequence). The CDR3 length is 15 residues. The CDR3 loop is CASSFGGTANEKLFF. CDR3 DNA sequence: TGTGCCAGCAGCTTTGGAGGAACGGCTAATGAAAAACTGTTTTTT.

This clone was observed a handful of times. The CDR3 bases are TGTGCCAGCAGTGCAGGGGGACAGGGGGGGAATCAGCCCCAGCATTTT. It codes for CASSAGGQGGNQPQHF. The chain uses TRBV6-1 and TRBJ1-5; 11 positions match TRBD1. The germline V gene has CDR1 MNHNS and CDR2 SASEGT. This CDR3 is built from 16 residues. V lost 4 bases, J lost 4 bases, and 6 bases stayed unmatched.

This clone came up many times. V and J are TRBV7-9 and TRBJ1-4; 7 bases are shared with TRBD1. Losses at the gene ends were 10 bases for V and 1 base for J; bases not matched to a gene: 6. Germline V gene sequence: CDR1 SEHNR, CDR2 FQNEAQ (reference sequence). The CDR3 covers 14 residues. The CDR3 here is CATDRQGTNEKLFF. The CDR3 DNA reads as TGTGCCACCGATCGACAGGGAACTAATGAAAAACTGTTTTTT. The full variable domain, its missing parts supplied by reference TRBV7-9 and TRBJ1-4, is DTGVSQNPRHKITKRGQNVTFRCDPISEHNRLYWYRQTLGQGPEFLTYFQNEAQLEKSRLLSDRFSAERPKGSFSTLEIQRTEQGDSAMYLCATDRQGTNEKLFFGSGTQLSVL.

The chain links TRBV6-4 to TRBJ2-2, with 7 bases lining up with TRBD1. CDR3 length equals 14 residues. The germline gives CDR1 MRHNA, CDR2 SNTAGT. V was pared by 2 bases and J by 6 bases, with 3 bases of the junction left unmatched. Here the CDR3 reads CASSDTQGAGELFF. The CDR3 DNA is TGTGCCAGCAGTGACACCCAGGGGGCCGGGGAGCTGTTTTTT.

The gene calls are TRBV6-5 and TRBJ1-3; D unclear. Between the trimmed V and J ends, which lost 2 bases and 1 base, there was a span of 12 bases. Germline CDR1 reads MNHEY; CDR2 reads SVGAGI. CDR3 length: 16 residues. CDR3 sequence reads: CASSYGGYASGNTIYF. DNA of the CDR3: TGTGCCAGCAGTTACGGAGGGTACGCATCTGGAAACACCATATATTTT.

J is TRBJ2-3 and V is TRBV11-2; 7 nucleotides agree with TRBD2. The CDR3 length is 16 residues. V was clipped by 1 base and J by 2 bases; unmatched bases: 6. Germline values: CDR1 SGHAT, CDR2 FQNNGV. The CDR3 coding sequence is TGTGCCAGCAGCTTAGGCGGGGGTTACCACACAGATACGCAGTATTTT. Translating gives CASSLGGGYHTDTQYF.

The chain is built from TRBV7-9 and TRBJ2-1; possible D gene TRBD1, 5 bases. Germline V lookup: CDR1 SEHNR, CDR2 FQNEAQ (reference sequence). The CDR3 runs 16 residues. The V gene lost 4 bases and the J gene lost 1 base, with 14 bases spanning the gap. As DNA, the CDR3 is TGTGCCAGCAGCTACCCGACAGCCCGTTCCTACAATGAGCAGTTCTTC. Its translation is CASSYPTARSYNEQFF. Full variable domain (rest looked up from reference TRBV7-9 and TRBJ2-1): DTGVSQNPRHKITKRGQNVTFRCDPISEHNRLYWYRQTLGQGPEFLTYFQNEAQLEKSRLLSDRFSAERPKGSFSTLEIQRTEQGDSAMYLCASSYPTARSYNEQFFGPGTRLTVL.

The V gene is TRBV28, the J gene TRBJ1-3; possible D gene TRBD1, 5 bases. CDR3 length: 15 residues. V was trimmed by 6 bases and J by 4 bases, leaving 16 bases between them. Germline loops: CDR1 MDHEN, CDR2 SYDVKM. The CDR3 spells CASSLKAGLGNTIYF. The CDR3 DNA follows: TGTGCCAGCAGCCTTAAGGCAGGGTTAGGAAACACCATATATTTT.

The chain employs TRBV27 and TRBJ2-7; no clear D gene. CDR1 is MNHEY, CDR2 SMNVEV, per germline (reference sequence). The length of the CDR3 is 11 residues. Trimming stripped 3 bases from V and 6 bases from J, with 6 bases between. CDR3 in amino acids: CASSFSSEQYF. CDR3 DNA: TGTGCCAGCAGTTTTTCGAGCGAGCAGTACTTC.

The V call is TRBV30, the J call TRBJ1-5; 7 bases line up with TRBD1. The CDR3 runs 13 residues. The V and J ends lost 1 base and 7 bases, in that order; junction bases with no gene match: 4. CDR1 is GTSNPN, CDR2 SVGIG, per germline (reference sequence). CDR3 sequence: CAWSGDRLQPQHF. CDR3 DNA sequence: TGTGCCTGGAGTGGGGACAGATTACAGCCCCAGCATTTT. Full variable domain (missing parts from reference TRBV30 and TRBJ1-5): SQTIHQWPATLVQPVGSPLSLECTVEGTSNPNLYWYRQAAGRGLQLLFYSVGIGQISSEVPQNLSASRPQDRQFILSSKKLLLSDSGFYLCAWSGDRLQPQHFGDGTRLSIL.

This clone was detected once. CDR3 DNA sequence: TGTGCCAGCAGCCAAGATGTGGGGCTCTCCTATAATTCACCCCTCCACTTT. This codes for CASSQDVGLSYNSPLHF. The V gene is TRBV4-2, the J gene TRBJ1-6, with D perhaps matching TRBD1 (5 bases). V was trimmed by 0 bases and J by 0 bases, leaving 9 bases between them. CDR1 and CDR2 (germline): LGHNA, YNFKEQ. CDR3 length: 17 amino acids.

The genes are TRBV5-5 and TRBJ2-4, with D possibly TRBD1 on 6 matching bases. The V end lost 3 bases, the J end lost 4 bases, and 14 bases lay between the germline ends. Germline CDR1 SGHKS, CDR2 YYEKEE (reference sequence). The CDR3 totals 15 residues. CDR3 in amino acids: CASSYRLGTKNIQYF. DNA of the CDR3: TGTGCCAGCAGCTACCGCCTCGGGACAAAAAACATTCAGTACTTC.

This chain links TRBV4-1 with TRBJ1-2, with TRBD1 as a possible D gene (6 bases). Trimming shortened V by 2 bases and J by 5 bases, and 15 bases separated the two germline ends. This CDR3 comprises 15 residues. Germline V CDR1 and CDR2: MGHRA, YSYEKL. This CDR3 reads CASSQLMGGAYGYTF. CDR3 nucleotides: TGCGCCAGCAGCCAATTAATGGGGGGGGCTTATGGCTACACCTTC.

The rearrangement links TRBV19 to TRBJ1-2; TRBD1 might be the D (5 bases). Trimming pared 4 bases from V and 5 bases from J, leaving 8 bases between. CDR1 is LNHDA, CDR2 SQIVND, per germline (reference sequence). CDR3 size: 12 residues. In DNA, the CDR3 is TGTGCCAGTAGTACAACAGGTTATGGCTACACCTTC. This codes for CASSTTGYGYTF.

V usage is TRBV2 and J usage is TRBJ1-5; 8 bases fit TRBD1. Germline V gives CDR1 SNHLY, CDR2 FYNNEI. The V gene end was trimmed by 8 bases and the J gene end by 3 bases; junction bases not matched to a gene: 6. CDR3 length: 14 residues. In nucleotides, the CDR3 is TGTGCCAGCGGGGGACAGGTTACCAATCAGCCCCAGCATTTT. It specifies CASGGQVTNQPQHF.

The chain couples TRBV6-5 to TRBJ1-6, with a tentative D call TRBD1 (5 bases). Between the trimmed V and J ends, which lost 2 bases and 5 bases, there was a span of 10 bases. This CDR3 has 15 residues. Per the germline V gene, CDR1 is MNHEY and CDR2 is SVGAGI. CDR3 in amino acids: CASSYTTVDNSPLHF. CDR3 sequence (DNA): TGTGCCAGCAGTTACACGACAGTAGATAATTCACCCCTCCACTTT.

This chain joins TRBV4-1 and TRBJ2-7, with D possibly being TRBD1 (6 bases). The CDR3 length is 15 residues. Per the germline V gene, CDR1 is MGHRA and CDR2 is YSYEKL. The V and J ends lost 2 bases and 5 bases respectively, with 16 bases between them. The chain's CDR3 is CASSQPGTTGNEQYF. The CDR3 coding sequence is TGCGCCAGCAGCCAACCTGGGACAACGGGCAACGAGCAGTACTTC.

The chain is built from TRBV7-9 and TRBJ2-1, with 10 bases lining up with TRBD1. With V trimmed by 1 base and J by 4 bases, 4 bases remained unmatched. CDR1 and CDR2 (germline): SEHNR, FQNEAQ (reference sequence). This CDR3 comprises 16 residues. The CDR3 reads CASSLGGQGPYNEQFF. CDR3 nucleotides: TGTGCCAGCAGCTTAGGGGGACAGGGGCCATACAATGAGCAGTTCTTC.

This CDR3 is CASSLGQGAMNTEAFF. DNA of the CDR3: TGTGCCAGCAGCTTGGGGCAGGGGGCAATGAACACTGAAGCTTTCTTT. This rearrangement joins TRBV7-2 to TRBJ1-1; 8 bases agree with TRBD1. The germline gives CDR1 SGHTA, CDR2 FQGNSA. The CDR3 totals 16 residues. With 3 bases clipped from V and 0 bases from J, the junction kept 6 bases outside the gene matches.

The rearrangement joins TRBV19 to TRBJ1-1, with 7 nucleotides matching TRBD1. V lost 5 bases to trimming and J lost 5 bases; unmatched junction nucleotides: 8. Germline CDR1 is LNHDA and CDR2 is SQIVND (reference sequence). The CDR3 sequence is 14 residues long. CDR3 protein: CASSYTGEGTEAFF. The DNA of the CDR3 is TGTGCCAGTAGTTATACAGGGGAAGGTACTGAAGCTTTCTTT.

The chain has TRBV3-1 (or the pseudogene TRBV3-2) and TRBJ2-1; unclear D gene. The CDR3 extends over 14 amino acids. V lost 4 bases and J lost 5, with 12 bases in between. The germline V gene has CDR1 LGHDT and CDR2 YNNKEL (reference sequence). DNA of the CDR3: TGTGCCAGCAGCCCTCGCGGATCGGACAATGAGCAGTTCTTC. Translating gives CASSPRGSDNEQFF.

The chain carries TRBV6-5 and TRBJ2-5; 7 bases align to TRBD2. V was clipped by 5 bases and J by 4 bases; unmatched bases: 7. CDR1 MNHEY and CDR2 SVGAGI come from the germline V gene. The CDR3 loop spans 14 amino acids. CDR3 sequence (DNA): TGTGCCAGCAGTACCAGGGTAGCGGGAGAGACCCAGTACTTC. Translating gives CASSTRVAGETQYF.